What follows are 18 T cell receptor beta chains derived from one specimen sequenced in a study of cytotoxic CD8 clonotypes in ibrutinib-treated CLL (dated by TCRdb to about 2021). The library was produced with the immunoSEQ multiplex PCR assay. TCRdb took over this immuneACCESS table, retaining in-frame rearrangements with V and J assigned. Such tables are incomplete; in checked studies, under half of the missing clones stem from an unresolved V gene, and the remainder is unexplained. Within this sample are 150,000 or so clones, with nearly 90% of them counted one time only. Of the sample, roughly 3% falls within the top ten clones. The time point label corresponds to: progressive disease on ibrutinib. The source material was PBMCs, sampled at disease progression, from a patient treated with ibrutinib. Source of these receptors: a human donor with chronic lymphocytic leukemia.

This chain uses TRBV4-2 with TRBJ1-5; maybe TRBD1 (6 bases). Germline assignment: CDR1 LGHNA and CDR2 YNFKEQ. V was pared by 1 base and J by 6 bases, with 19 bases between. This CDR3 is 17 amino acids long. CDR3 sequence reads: CASSQALRQGLSQPQHF. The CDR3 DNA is TGTGCCAGCAGCCAAGCCCTAAGGCAGGGGTTAAGTCAGCCCCAGCATTTT.

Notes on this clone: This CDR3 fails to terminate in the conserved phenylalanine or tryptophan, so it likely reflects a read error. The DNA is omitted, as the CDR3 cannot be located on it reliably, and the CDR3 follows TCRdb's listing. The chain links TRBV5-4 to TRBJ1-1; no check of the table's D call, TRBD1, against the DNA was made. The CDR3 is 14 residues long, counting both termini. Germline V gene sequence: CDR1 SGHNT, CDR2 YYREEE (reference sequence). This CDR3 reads CASSVTGTGDLYIV.

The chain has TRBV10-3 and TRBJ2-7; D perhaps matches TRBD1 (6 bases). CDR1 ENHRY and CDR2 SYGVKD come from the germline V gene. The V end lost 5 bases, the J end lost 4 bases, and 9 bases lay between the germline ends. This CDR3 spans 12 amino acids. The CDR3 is CAISMQGYEQYF. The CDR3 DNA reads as TGTGCCATCAGTATGCAGGGGTACGAGCAGTACTTC.

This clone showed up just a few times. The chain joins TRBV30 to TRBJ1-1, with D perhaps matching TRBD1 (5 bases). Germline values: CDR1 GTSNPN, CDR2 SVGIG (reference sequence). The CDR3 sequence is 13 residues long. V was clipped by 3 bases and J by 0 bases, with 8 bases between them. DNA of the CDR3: TGTGCCTGGAGAGGGACGGTGAACACTGAAGCTTTCTTT. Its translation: CAWRGTVNTEAFF.

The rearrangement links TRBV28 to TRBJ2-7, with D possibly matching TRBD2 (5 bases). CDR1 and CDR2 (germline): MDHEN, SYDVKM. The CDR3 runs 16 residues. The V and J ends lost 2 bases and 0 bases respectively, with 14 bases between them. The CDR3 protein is CASSLNLRGSSYEQYF. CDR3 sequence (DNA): TGTGCCAGCAGTTTAAACCTTCGTGGGAGCTCCTACGAGCAGTACTTC.

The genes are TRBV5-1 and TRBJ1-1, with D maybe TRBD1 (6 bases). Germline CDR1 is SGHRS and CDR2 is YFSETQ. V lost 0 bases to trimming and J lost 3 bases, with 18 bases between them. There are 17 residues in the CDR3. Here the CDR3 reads CASSLALQGRWDTEAFF. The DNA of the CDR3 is TGCGCCAGCAGCTTGGCCTTGCAGGGGCGCTGGGACACTGAAGCTTTCTTT.

The CDR3 DNA is TGCAGCACTAACAGGGGGCAGACCACTGAAGCTTTCTTT. Translating gives CSTNRGQTTEAFF. This chain links TRBV29-1 with TRBJ1-1; 9 bases are shared with TRBD1. Germline trimming cut 8 bases from V and 4 bases from J; bases unmatched to any gene: 8. This CDR3 spans 13 amino acids. Germline loops: CDR1 SQVTM, CDR2 ANQGSEA.

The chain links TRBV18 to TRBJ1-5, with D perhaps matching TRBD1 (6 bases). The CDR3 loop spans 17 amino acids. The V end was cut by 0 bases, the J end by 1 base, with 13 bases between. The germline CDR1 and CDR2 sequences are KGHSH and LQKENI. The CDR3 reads CASSPPKTGLSNQPQHF. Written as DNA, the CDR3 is TGTGCCAGCTCACCACCGAAGACAGGACTGAGCAATCAGCCCCAGCATTTT. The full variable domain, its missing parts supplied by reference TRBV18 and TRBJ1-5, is NAGVMQNPRHLVRRRGQEARLRCSPMKGHSHVYWYRQLPEEGLKFMVYLQKENIIDESGMPKERFSAEFPKEGPSILRIQQVVRGDSAAYFCASSPPKTGLSNQPQHFGDGTRLSIL.

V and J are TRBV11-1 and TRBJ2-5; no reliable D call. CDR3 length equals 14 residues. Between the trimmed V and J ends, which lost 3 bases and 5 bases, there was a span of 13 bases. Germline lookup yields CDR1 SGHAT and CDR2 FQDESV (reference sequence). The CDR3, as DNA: TGTGCCAGCAGCTTTGGTTGGTTAACGGAGACCCAGTACTTC. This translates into CASSFGWLTETQYF. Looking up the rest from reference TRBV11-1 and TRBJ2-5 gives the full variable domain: EAEVAQSPRYKITEKSQAVAFWCDPISGHATLYWYRQILGQGPELLVQFQDESVVDDSQLPKDRFSAERLKGVDSTLKIQPAELGDSAMYLCASSFGWLTETQYFGPGTRLLVL.

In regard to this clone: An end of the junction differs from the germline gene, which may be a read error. The CDR3 loop reads CASSLAWGGDNEQFF. The CDR3 DNA reads TGTGCTAGCAGCTTAGCGTGGGGAGGGGACAATGAGCAGTTCTTC. The rearrangement joins TRBV7-7 to TRBJ2-1; 7 bases are shared with TRBD2. Germline V lookup: CDR1 SSHAT, CDR2 FNYEAQ (reference sequence). This CDR3 is built from 15 residues.

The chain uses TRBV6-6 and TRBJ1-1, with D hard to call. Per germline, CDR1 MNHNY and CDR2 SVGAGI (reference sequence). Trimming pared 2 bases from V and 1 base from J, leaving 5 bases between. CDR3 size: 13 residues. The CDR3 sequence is CASSYEENTEAFF. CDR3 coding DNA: TGTGCCAGCAGTTACGAGGAGAACACTGAAGCTTTCTTT.

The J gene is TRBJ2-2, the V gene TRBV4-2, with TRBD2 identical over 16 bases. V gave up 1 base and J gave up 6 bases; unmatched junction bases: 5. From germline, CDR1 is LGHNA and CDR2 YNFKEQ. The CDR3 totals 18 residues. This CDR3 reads CASSQVSGTSGRAGELFF. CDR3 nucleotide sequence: TGTGCCAGCAGCCAAGTCTCCGGGACTAGCGGGAGGGCCGGGGAGCTGTTTTTT.

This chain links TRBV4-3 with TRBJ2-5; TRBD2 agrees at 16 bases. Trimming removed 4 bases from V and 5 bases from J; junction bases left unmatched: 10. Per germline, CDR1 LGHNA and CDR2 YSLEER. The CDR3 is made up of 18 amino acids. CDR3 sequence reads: CASSRGGLAGGPRETQYF. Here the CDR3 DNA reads TGCGCCAGCAGCCGAGGGGGACTAGCGGGAGGGCCGCGGGAGACCCAGTACTTC.

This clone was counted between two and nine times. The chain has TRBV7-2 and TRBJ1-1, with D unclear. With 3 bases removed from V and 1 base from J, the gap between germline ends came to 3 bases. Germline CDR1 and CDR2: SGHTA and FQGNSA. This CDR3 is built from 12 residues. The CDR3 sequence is CASSFRNTEAFF. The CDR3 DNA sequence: TGTGCCAGCAGCTTTCGGAACACTGAAGCTTTCTTT.

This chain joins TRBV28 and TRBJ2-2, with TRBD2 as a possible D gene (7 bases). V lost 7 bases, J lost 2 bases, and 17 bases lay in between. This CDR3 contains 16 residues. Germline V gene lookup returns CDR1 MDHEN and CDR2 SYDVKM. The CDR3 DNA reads TGTGCCAGCAATCACCCGGGGGGCAGAAACACCGGGGAGCTGTTTTTT. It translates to CASNHPGGRNTGELFF.

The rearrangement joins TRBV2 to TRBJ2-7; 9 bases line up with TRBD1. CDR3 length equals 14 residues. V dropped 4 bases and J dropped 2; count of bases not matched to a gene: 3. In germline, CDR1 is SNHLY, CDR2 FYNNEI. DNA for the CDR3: TGTGCCAGCAGTGGGGGACAGGGAACCTACGAGCAGTACTTC. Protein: CASSGGQGTYEQYF.

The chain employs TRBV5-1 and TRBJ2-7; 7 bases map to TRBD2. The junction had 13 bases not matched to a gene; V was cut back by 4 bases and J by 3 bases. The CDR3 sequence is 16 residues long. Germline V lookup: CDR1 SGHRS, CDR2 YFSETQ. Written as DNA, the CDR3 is TGCGCCAGCAGCCCAGGCCGAGGATTAGCGGGCTACGAGCAGTACTTC. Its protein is CASSPGRGLAGYEQYF.

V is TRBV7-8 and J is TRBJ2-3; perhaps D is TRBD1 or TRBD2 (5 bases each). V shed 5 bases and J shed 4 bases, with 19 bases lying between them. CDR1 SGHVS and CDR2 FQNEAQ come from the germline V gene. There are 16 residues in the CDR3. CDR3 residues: CASSPTGTRASDTQYF. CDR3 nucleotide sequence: TGTGCCAGCAGCCCCACCGGGACCCGGGCGTCAGATACGCAGTATTTT. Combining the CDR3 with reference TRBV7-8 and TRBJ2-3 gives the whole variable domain GAGVSQSPRYKVAKRGQDVALRCDPISGHVSLFWYQQALGQGPEFLTYFQNEAQLDKSGLPSDRFFAERPEGSVSTLKIQRTQQEDSAVYLCASSPTGTRASDTQYFGPGTRLTVL.